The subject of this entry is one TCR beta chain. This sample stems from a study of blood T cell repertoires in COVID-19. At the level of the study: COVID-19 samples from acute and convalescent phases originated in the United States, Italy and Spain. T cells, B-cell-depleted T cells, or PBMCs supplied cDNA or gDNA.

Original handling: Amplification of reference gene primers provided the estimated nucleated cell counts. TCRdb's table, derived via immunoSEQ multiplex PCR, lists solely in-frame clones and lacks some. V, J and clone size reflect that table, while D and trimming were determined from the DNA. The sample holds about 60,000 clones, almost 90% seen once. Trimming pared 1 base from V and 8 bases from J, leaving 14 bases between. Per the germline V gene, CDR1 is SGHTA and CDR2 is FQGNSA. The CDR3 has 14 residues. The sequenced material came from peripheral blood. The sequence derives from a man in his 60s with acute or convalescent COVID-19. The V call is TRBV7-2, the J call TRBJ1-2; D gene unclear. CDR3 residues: CASSLGLISGGYTF. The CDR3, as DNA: TGTGCCAGCAGCTTAGGGCTGATCTCCGGGGGCTACACCTTC. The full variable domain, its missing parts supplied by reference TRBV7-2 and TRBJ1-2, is GAGVSQSPSNKVTEKGKDVELRCDPISGHTALYWYRQSLGQGLEFLIYFQGNSAPDKSGLPSDRFSAERTGGSVSTLTIQRTQQEDSAVYLCASSLGLISGGYTFGSGTRLTVV.